Below, one T cell receptor beta chain is given with its context. Antigen specificity is unknown. The CDR3 has 20 amino acids. Between the trimmed V and J ends, which lost 0 bases and 2 bases, there was a span of 26 bases. Per germline, CDR1 MGHRA and CDR2 YSYEKL. These data originate in a study of T cell responses to AZD1222 COVID-19 vaccine. Study-wide results and limits: Donors, mostly white British, included more females; clonal diversity was possibly underestimated. CD4 TCRs covered the whole spike, strongest at regions 160-218 and 743-854. Per reports, nearly half of all spike-specific TCRs target regions that are unmutated in variants. Repertoire sampling was restricted to post-peak T cell response timepoints.

Here immunoSEQ multiplex PCR was the method, and the copy in TCRdb shows in-frame clones only, minus some. The table includes some 84,000 clones, around nine tenths detected once. The specimen comprised peripheral blood, sampled 28 days after the second AZD1222 dose. The chain links TRBV4-1 to TRBJ2-7, with D possibly being TRBD2 (6 bases). The clonotype originates from an adult who received the AZD1222 COVID-19 vaccine. CDR3 coding DNA: TGCGCCAGCAGCCAAGATTTGGGAGGTGGAGGGCGCAGAGTAACCTACGAGCAGTACTTC. This gives the protein CASSQDLGGGGRRVTYEQYF.